This entry concerns a single TCR beta chain. Its antigen is currently unknown. There are 15 residues in the CDR3. Germline loops: CDR1 KGHSH, CDR2 LQKENI. With 6 bases clipped from V and 6 bases from J, the junction kept 4 bases outside the gene matches. Produced via immunoSEQ multiplex PCR; TCRdb's table is partial and in-frame only. This table holds about 36,000 clones, 69% found once. The sample originates from a study of PD-1 blockade in classical Hodgkin lymphoma. Study-level results: It was among complete responders that baseline diversity resembled that of newly diagnosed patients. Among the patients, those starting nivolumab under 1 year after ASCT were excluded.

All trial patients relapsed after autologous stem cell transplantation. The chain combines TRBV18 with TRBJ2-1; 14 bases match TRBD2. The sample here was peripheral blood mononuclear cells (PBMCs), taken before the second cycle of nivolumab. The sequence was collected from a human donor with classical Hodgkin lymphoma. In DNA form, the CDR3 reads TGTGCCAGCTCTCCCGGACTAGCGGGAGGCAATGAGCAGTTCTTC. It specifies CASSPGLAGGNEQFF.